This record looks at one T cell receptor (beta chain) sequence and its context. It was with 60 Vbeta and 13 Jbeta primers that the PCR ran. Assay used: immunoSEQ multiplex PCR; TCRdb lists only in-frame clones, some missing. The sample includes around 200,000 clones, around three quarters of them seen just once. J was trimmed by 7 bases and V by 1 base; bases with no gene match: 4. This CDR3 has 15 residues. Germline CDR1 is LGHNA and CDR2 is YSLEER. The data are from a study of cytomegalovirus exposure and HLA in healthy donors. The clonotype originates from a woman in her forties or fifties in good health and CMV-seronegative. The V call is TRBV4-3, the J call TRBJ2-1, with 10 bases lining up with TRBD2. Sequencing input: PBMCs. In nucleotides, the CDR3 is TGCGCCAGCAGCCAAGCTAGCGGGAGTGGGAATGAGCAGTTCTTC. It is translated as CASSQASGSGNEQFF.